This TCR beta chain was sequenced in a study of human CD8 memory T cell subsets. The PBMC originated from buffy coats obtained from healthy donors. Regarding the study as a whole: Greater diversity in stem-like memory than precursor exhausted T cells was suggested by Chao1 estimates. Both stem-like subsets shared clonotypes with effector memory cells. However, the stem-like memory and precursor exhausted T cell repertoires overlapped with each other only minimally.

Its frequency marks this clonotype as medium-sized. Antigen specificity is unknown. Sequencing libraries of TCR beta were made by UMI-labeled 5' RACE. Reanalyzing the 5' RACE reads, TCRdb keeps one entry per CDR3 protein, without DNA. The sample includes fewer than 4,500 distinct CDR3 sequences. The sequence derives from a human donor in good health. Sequencing was carried out using CD8+ T cells from PBMCs.

CDR3 sequence reads: CASSQESGLTGTAEAFF. The V and J genes are TRBV4-3 and TRBJ1-1; the D call from TCRdb, TRBD1, cannot be confirmed without DNA. Germline CDR1 LGHNA, CDR2 YSLEER. The length of the CDR3 is 17 residues.